One and the same sample provided the 17 T cell receptor beta chains below, sequenced in a study of beta chain features in type 1 diabetes. The sequenced template was cDNA made from the entire isolated RNA. Assay: immunoSEQ multiplex PCR; the TCRdb copy retains only in-frame clones and omits some. This sample carries about 140,000 clones, 9% to 10% of them seen once, and the ten largest clones take 0.55% to 0.75%. The sample was central memory CD4+ T cells from blood. The source is a woman aged 40-49 years in good health.

This chain joins TRBV4-1 and TRBJ1-3, with D possibly being TRBD1 (6 bases). This CDR3 has 16 residues. V was trimmed by 4 bases and J by 4 bases, leaving 17 bases between them. CDR1 MGHRA and CDR2 YSYEKL come from the germline V gene. The CDR3, as DNA: TGCGCCAGCAGCCGGTCCTTTCAGGGGAACGGAAACACCATATATTTT. Translated, it gives CASSRSFQGNGNTIYF.

The rearrangement uses TRBV5-4 and TRBJ1-1, with D tentatively TRBD1 (5 bases). CDR1 SGHNT and CDR2 YYREEE come from the germline V gene (reference sequence). The germline V and J ends were trimmed by 1 base and 11 bases, with 24 bases remaining between them. This CDR3 has 16 amino acids. In DNA, the CDR3 is TGTGCCAGCAGCTTGCGGGGGGTAGTAAGTTTGAGGGGCGCTTTCTTT. Translating it yields CASSLRGVVSLRGAFF.

This clone came up a few times. CDR3: CASSEATGTGSANTGELFF. The CDR3 DNA follows: TGTGCCAGCAGTGAAGCGACCGGGACAGGGAGCGCGAACACCGGGGAGCTGTTTTTT. J is TRBJ2-2 and V is TRBV2; 9 positions agree with TRBD1. Trimming removed 0 bases from V and 0 bases from J; junction bases left unmatched: 8. This CDR3 has 19 residues. CDR1 and CDR2 from the germline V gene are SNHLY and FYNNEI.

This clone was observed a few times. The chain is built from TRBV7-9 and TRBJ1-2; weak D call: TRBD1 (5 bases). Trimming removed 5 bases from V and 3 bases from J, with 13 bases in between. Looked up from germline, CDR1 is SEHNR and CDR2 is FQNEAQ (reference sequence). This CDR3 is 14 amino acids long. DNA for the CDR3: TGTGCCAGCAGCCTCTCGGGGGGTTACTATGGCTACACCTTC. This encodes CASSLSGGYYGYTF.

This sequence joins TRBV4-3 and TRBJ1-1, with D perhaps TRBD1 (5 bases). The CDR3 has 15 amino acids. The germline gives CDR1 LGHNA, CDR2 YSLEER. The V gene lost 1 base and the J gene lost 5 bases, with 14 bases spanning the gap. The CDR3 nucleotides read TGCGCCAGCAGCCAAGGGGGTACAGGAGAAACTGAAGCTTTCTTT. Its protein is CASSQGGTGETEAFF.

This clone was detected ten times or more. CDR3 residues: CASSPSSRGDTGELFF. In DNA form, the CDR3 reads TGTGCCAGCTCACCGAGCTCCCGAGGTGACACCGGGGAGCTGTTTTTT. This chain uses TRBV18 with TRBJ2-2; no clear D gene. V was shortened by 3 bases and J by 3 bases, with 14 bases between the two germline ends. Germline CDR1 reads KGHSH; CDR2 reads LQKENI. The CDR3 has 16 residues. Supplemented by reference TRBV18 and TRBJ2-2, the full variable domain reads NAGVMQNPRHLVRRRGQEARLRCSPMKGHSHVYWYRQLPEEGLKFMVYLQKENIIDESGMPKERFSAEFPKEGPSILRIQQVVRGDSAAYFCASSPSSRGDTGELFFGEGSRLTVL.

The genes are TRBV6-6 and TRBJ1-6; a possible D gene is TRBD1 (6 bases). Germline lookup yields CDR1 MNHNY and CDR2 SVGAGI (reference sequence). Trimming pared 5 bases from V and 7 bases from J, leaving 18 bases between. The CDR3 is made up of 16 amino acids. The CDR3 DNA reads as TGTGCCAGCAGTAAGACTCAGGGGTCCGGGAATTCACCCCTCCACTTT. As protein: CASSKTQGSGNSPLHF.

As to this clone: A junction boundary mismatches the germline segment, possibly from a read error. The genes are TRBV18 and TRBJ1-1; D is ambiguous. Looked up from germline, CDR1 is KGHSH and CDR2 is LQKENI. There are 16 residues in the CDR3. The CDR3 DNA is TGTGCCAGCTCAGCACCGCGAAGCCAGGTTGGCACTGAAGCTTTCTTT. Translation: CASSAPRSQVGTEAFF.

The V and J genes are TRBV10-3 and TRBJ2-3, with 9 bases that match TRBD2. V lost 6 bases and J lost 0; bases outside the gene matches: 4. There are 15 residues in the CDR3. Germline CDR1 ENHRY, CDR2 SYGVKD. The DNA of the CDR3 is TGTGCCATCAGGCCCGGACTAGCGAGCACAGATACGCAGTATTTT. Its protein product is CAIRPGLASTDTQYF.

V gene TRBV5-1 combines with J gene TRBJ2-1; TRBD1 aligns across 7 bases. The CDR3 is 16 residues long. V lost 3 bases to trimming and J lost 2 bases; unmatched junction nucleotides: 8. Germline lookup yields CDR1 SGHRS and CDR2 YFSETQ. CDR3 DNA sequence: TGCGCCAGCAGCTCGGCGACAGGGAACACCTACAATGAGCAGTTCTTC. It codes for CASSSATGNTYNEQFF.

This clone was detected a few times. The chain couples TRBV5-4 to TRBJ1-1; TRBD1 matches at 8 bases. J was trimmed by 5 bases and V by 0 bases; bases with no gene match: 6. The CDR3 contains 15 residues. Per the germline V gene, CDR1 is SGHNT and CDR2 is YYREEE (reference sequence). The CDR3 DNA follows: TGTGCCAGCAGCTTGGGAAACAGGGGGTCTACTGAAGCTTTCTTT. Its protein product is CASSLGNRGSTEAFF.

This clone came up a few times. J is TRBJ1-5 and V is TRBV7-2; 9 bases match TRBD1. From germline, CDR1 is SGHTA and CDR2 FQGNSA. Losses at the gene ends were 3 bases for V and 2 bases for J; bases not matched to a gene: 8. The CDR3 has 17 amino acids. The CDR3 region is CASSLGGTGLGNQPQHF. Here the CDR3 DNA reads TGTGCCAGCAGCTTGGGAGGGACAGGGTTGGGCAATCAGCCCCAGCATTTT.

This clone was counted a few times. The chain employs TRBV2 and TRBJ2-3, with 7 bases lining up with TRBD2. This CDR3 has 15 amino acids. The V and J ends lost 4 bases and 1 base, in that order; junction bases with no gene match: 5. The germline V gene has CDR1 SNHLY and CDR2 FYNNEI. This CDR3 reads CASSALAEGTDTQYF. CDR3 DNA sequence: TGTGCCAGCAGTGCCCTAGCGGAAGGCACAGATACGCAGTATTTT.

Ten or more counts support this clone. J is TRBJ2-1 and V is TRBV7-9; 7 bases agree with TRBD2. The CDR3 has 15 amino acids. Germline-derived CDR1 and CDR2 are SEHNR and FQNEAQ (reference sequence). The trim removed 2 bases at V and 8 bases at J, leaving 9 bases unmatched. CDR3 in DNA: TGTGCCAGCAGCTTACGTCTAGCGGCCAGCGATGAGCAGTTCTTC. Encoded protein: CASSLRLAASDEQFF.

The chain recombines TRBV12-5 with TRBJ2-7; TRBD1 agrees at 8 bases. The V and J ends lost 6 bases and 11 bases, in that order; junction bases with no gene match: 15. This CDR3 region has 14 residues. The germline V gene has CDR1 LGHNT and CDR2 FRNRAP. As DNA, the CDR3 is TGTGCTAGTGGCCCCCCCGGGACAGGAGCTCCCGAGTACTTC. Its translation: CASGPPGTGAPEYF.

V and J are TRBV19 and TRBJ1-5; a weak D match, TRBD1 (6 bases). Germline loops: CDR1 LNHDA, CDR2 SQIVND (reference sequence). V was clipped by 3 bases and J by 3 bases, with 12 bases between them. The CDR3 is 15 residues long. The CDR3 nucleotides read TGTGCCAGTAGTATGCCCGGACAGATCAATCAGCCCCAGCATTTT. It is translated as CASSMPGQINQPQHF.

The chain couples TRBV15 to TRBJ2-5; 8 nucleotides align to TRBD2. The V gene's germline CDR1 is LNHNV and CDR2 YYDKDF (reference sequence). The CDR3 sequence is 13 residues long. V was clipped by 4 bases and J by 4 bases; unmatched bases: 2. DNA of the CDR3: TGTGCCACCAGCAAGCGGGGGCGAGAGACCCAGTACTTC. This codes for CATSKRGRETQYF.